This TCR beta chain was captured in a study of OX40 agonist ivuxolimab in advanced cancers. Study summary: Patients received ivuxolimab, an intravenous treatment, every 2 weeks at 0.01 to 10 mg/kg. Overall study results and limits: Researchers report that CD8+ T cells had, on average, more expanded clones than CD4+.

Data came from immunoSEQ multiplex PCR; TCRdb stores just in-frame clones and leaves some out. The sample yields over 45,000 clones, about 76% seen once. About this clone itself: Its cognate antigen is unknown.

With 1 base removed from V and 7 bases from J, the gap between germline ends came to 11 bases. Germline CDR1 reads SNHLY; CDR2 reads FYNNEI. This CDR3 region has 14 residues. J is TRBJ1-5 and V is TRBV2, with TRBD1 as a possible D gene (6 bases). The material was CD4+ or CD8+ T cells sorted from blood, obtained in a trial of the OX40 agonist ivuxolimab. The TCR was taken from an adult with an advanced solid tumor such as melanoma, head and neck, liver or kidney cancer. For the CDR3, the DNA is TGTGCCAGCAGTGAAGTACAGGGAGGACAGCCCCAGCATTTT. Its protein product is CASSEVQGGQPQHF.